This is a list of T cell receptor beta chains from one sample in a study of cytomegalovirus exposure and HLA in healthy donors. Measured with immunoSEQ multiplex PCR; TCRdb has only the in-frame clones, and not every one. This table holds some 150,000 clones, approximately 80% found once. What was sequenced was PBMCs. The receptor source for this set is a middle-aged woman in good health and CMV-seropositive. The CDR3 runs from the conserved cysteine through the conserved F or W. Each record gives: J gene, V gene, clone size, D gene, CDR3 protein, CDR3 DNA. A D gene is named only where the DNA matches it firmly. The size entry is marked missing in some rows and otherwise reads once, few, many or a size class.

TRBJ2-3 | TRBV5-1 | . | . | CASTSGRGPDTQYF | TGCGCCAGCACCTCCGGCAGGGGCCCAGATACGCAGTATTTT
TRBJ2-7 | TRBV7-8 | . | . | CASSLVERQIHEQYF | TGTGCCAGCAGCTTAGTTGAGCGCCAAATCCACGAGCAGTACTTC
TRBJ1-2 | TRBV10-3 | . | . | CAITSGDRLNYGYTF | TGTGCCATCACCTCAGGAGACAGGCTGAACTATGGCTACACCTTC
TRBJ2-1 | TRBV7-8 | . | TRBD2 | CASSWTSGEQFF | TGTGCCAGCAGCTGGACTAGCGGGGAGCAGTTCTTC
TRBJ2-1 | TRBV5-1 | . | TRBD2 | CASSLGTASGNNEQFF | TGCGCCAGCAGCTTGGGTACGGCTAGCGGAAACAATGAGCAGTTCTTC
TRBJ1-2 | TRBV5-1 | . | TRBD1 | CASSSAIPGQGAGGYGYTF | TGCGCCAGCAGCTCGGCTATCCCGGGACAGGGGGCCGGTGGGTATGGCTACACCTTC
TRBJ2-7 | TRBV18 | . | TRBD2 | CASSPLLAGGAHYEQYF | TGTGCCAGCTCACCACTACTAGCGGGAGGGGCTCACTACGAGCAGTACTTC
TRBJ2-5 | TRBV9 | . | . | CASSTRLAGSETQYF | TGTGCCAGCAGCACCAGGTTAGCCGGGAGTGAGACCCAGTACTTC
TRBJ2-7 | TRBV5-1 | . | TRBD2 | CASSGGPSSYEQYF | TGCGCCAGCTCGGGGGGGCCAAGCTCCTACGAGCAGTACTTC
TRBJ1-4 | TRBV10-3 | few | TRBD1 | CAISEFGTGYEKLFF | TGTGCCATCAGTGAGTTTGGGACAGGGTATGAAAAACTGTTTTTT
TRBJ2-1 | TRBV19 | . | . | CASSRGDNEQFF | TGTGCCAGTAGTAGGGGAGACAATGAGCAGTTCTTC
TRBJ2-7 | TRBV28 | . | . | CASSVLPFYEQYF | TGTGCCAGCAGTGTGCTACCTTTCTACGAGCAGTACTTC
TRBJ1-2 | TRBV5-1 | few | . | CASSLAGDYGYTF | TGCGCCAGCAGCTTGGCAGGGGACTATGGCTACACCTTC
TRBJ2-3 | TRBV5-1 | . | TRBD2 | CASSLGTRKDTQYF | TGCGCCAGCAGCCTGGGGACTAGAAAAGATACGCAGTATTTT
TRBJ2-5 | TRBV7-8 | . | . | CASSEGGTSGETQYF | TGTGCCAGCAGCGAAGGAGGGACTTCTGGAGAGACCCAGTACTTC
TRBJ2-1 | TRBV30 | . | TRBD2 | CAWTREAIWNEQFF | TGTGCCTGGACCCGGGAGGCGATTTGGAATGAGCAGTTCTTC
TRBJ2-1 | TRBV7-9 | . | . | CASSTGTHGNEQFF | TGTGCCAGCAGCACCGGGACTCACGGGAATGAGCAGTTCTTC
TRBJ2-7 | TRBV5-1 | . | TRBD1 | CASSWDSSYEQYF | TGCGCCAGCAGCTGGGACAGCTCCTACGAGCAGTACTTC
TRBJ1-4 | TRBV28 | . | . | CASSLGGQGDEKLFF | TGTGCCAGCAGTTTAGGTGGCCAGGGCGATGAAAAACTGTTTTTT
TRBJ2-7 | TRBV5-1 | . | . | CASSKPSTYEQYF | TGCGCCAGCAGCAAACCTAGTACCTACGAGCAGTACTTC
TRBJ2-3 | TRBV7-2 | . | TRBD2 | CASSLTSGVTDTQYF | TGTGCCAGCAGCTTGACTAGCGGGGTCACAGATACGCAGTATTTT
TRBJ1-2 | TRBV7-6 | . | . | CASSLRGNYGYTF | TGTGCCAGCAGCTTACGGGGGAACTATGGCTACACCTTC
TRBJ2-1 | TRBV4-1 | . | TRBD1 | CASSQDPTGVVTYNEQFF | TGCGCCAGCAGCCAAGATCCTACAGGGGTTGTTACCTACAATGAGCAGTTCTTC
TRBJ2-2 | TRBV11-2 | . | . | CASSLDIAGGTGELFF | TGTGCCAGCAGCTTAGATATAGCCGGAGGCACCGGGGAGCTGTTTTTT
TRBJ2-3 | TRBV7-9 | . | TRBD1 | CASSLSRTGDSTDTQYF | TGTGCCAGCAGCTTATCCCGGACAGGGGATAGCACAGATACGCAGTATTTT
TRBJ1-5 | TRBV28 | . | . | CASTRRGQAPQHF | TGTGCCAGCACCCGGAGGGGCCAGGCGCCCCAGCATTTT
TRBJ1-1 | TRBV18 | once | TRBD1 | CASSPGQGGSNTEAFF | TGTGCCAGCTCACCTGGACAGGGAGGGTCGAACACTGAAGCTTTCTTT
TRBJ1-6 | TRBV11-2 | . | . | CASSLGLSSYNSPLHF | TGTGCCAGCAGCTTAGGGTTGAGCTCCTATAATTCACCCCTCCACTTT
TRBJ2-7 | TRBV4-1 | . | . | CASSQAWQFTYEQYF | TGCGCCAGCAGCCAAGCGTGGCAGTTTACCTACGAGCAGTACTTC
TRBJ1-3 | TRBV19 | . | TRBD1 | CASSIRQGAAGVGNTIYF | TGTGCCAGTAGTATTCGTCAGGGGGCTGCGGGCGTTGGAAACACCATATATTTT
TRBJ2-5 | TRBV2 | once | TRBD1 | CASSPRTGEETQYF | TGTGCCAGCAGTCCCCGGACAGGTGAAGAGACCCAGTACTTC
TRBJ1-1 | TRBV14 | . | TRBD1 | CASRTGGTEAFF | TGTGCCAGCAGAACAGGGGGCACTGAAGCTTTCTTT
TRBJ2-1 | TRBV9 | few | TRBD2 | CASSVELGLAGINEQFF | TGTGCCAGCAGCGTAGAACTGGGACTAGCGGGTATAAATGAGCAGTTCTTC
TRBJ2-1 | TRBV27 | . | TRBD1 | CASRSRDRGNEQFF | TGTGCCAGCAGGAGCCGGGACAGGGGCAATGAGCAGTTCTTC
TRBJ1-1 | TRBV30 | few | . | CAWSLGGAHTEAFF | TGTGCCTGGAGTCTCGGGGGGGCGCACACTGAAGCTTTCTTT
TRBJ1-4 | TRBV9 | . | TRBD1 | CASSEGQGLATNEKLFF | TGTGCCAGCAGCGAAGGACAGGGGTTGGCAACTAATGAAAAACTGTTTTTT
TRBJ2-4 | TRBV2 | once | . | CASRGGGKSGPGGNIQYF | TGTGCCAGCAGAGGGGGGGGGAAGAGCGGTCCCGGGGGAAACATTCAGTACTTC
TRBJ1-2 | TRBV2 | . | . | CASSELGGFYGYTF | TGTGCCAGCAGTGAATTGGGGGGTTTCTATGGCTACACCTTC
TRBJ1-1 | TRBV5-6 | . | . | CASSQTVGVGTEAFF | TGTGCCAGCAGCCAAACCGTCGGAGTGGGTACTGAAGCTTTCTTT
TRBJ2-1 | TRBV5-1 | once | TRBD1 | CASSLGTGSSYNEQFF | TGCGCCAGCAGCTTGGGGACAGGTAGCTCCTACAATGAGCAGTTCTTC
TRBJ2-3 | TRBV5-1 | few | . | CASSLERTTDTQYF | TGCGCCAGCAGCTTGGAACGGACTACAGATACGCAGTATTTT
TRBJ2-1 | TRBV11-3 | once | . | CASSLGSSSSSYNEQFF | TGTGCCAGCAGCTTAGGTTCTAGTTCTTCTTCCTACAATGAGCAGTTCTTC
TRBJ1-5 | TRBV28 | . | . | CASSVWSGQPQHF | TGTGCCAGCAGTGTTTGGTCCGGGCAGCCCCAGCATTTT
TRBJ1-5 | TRBV6-5 | . | . | CASSRYGQPEEPQHF | TGTGCCAGCAGTCGATATGGACAGCCGGAGGAGCCCCAGCATTTT
TRBJ2-7 | TRBV28 | . | TRBD2 | CASSGLAGNLYVQYF | TGTGCCAGCAGTGGACTAGCGGGAAATCTCTACGTGCAGTACTTC
TRBJ1-1 | TRBV11-3 | . | TRBD1 | CASSWDRGSEAFF | TGTGCCAGCAGCTGGGACAGGGGTTCTGAAGCTTTCTTT
TRBJ2-7 | TRBV5-1 | . | TRBD2 | CASSLTAGPTGGWYF | TGCGCCAGCAGCTTGACAGCGGGACCCACCGGGGGTTGGTACTTC
TRBJ2-7 | TRBV6-6 | . | . | CASSYSDLTSYEQYF | TGTGCCAGCAGTTACTCTGATCTGACTTCCTACGAGCAGTACTTC